The T cell receptor beta chain under discussion was sequenced for a study of T cell repertoires in cytomegalovirus infection. In the study overall: TCR beta signatures that were public indicated CMV infection and matching HLA type.

Each CDR3 protein is one row after TCRdb ran MiXCR on the reads. The table shows 200,000 to 250,000 distinct CDR3 sequences, with 10% to 15% occurring only once. At least ten counts were recorded for this clonotype. Antigen unknown. Findings and caveats of the study: Individuals carrying CMV plus the relevant HLA were identified by cumulative frequency of public TCR beta families.

Per germline, CDR1 DFQATT and CDR2 SNEGSKA (reference sequence). The CDR3 length is 13 residues. The receptor comes from a human donor in good health (CMV status not recorded). Some clones in this sample may be carry-over from other donors' samples. Sample: PBMCs. The J gene is TRBJ1-2, the V gene TRBV20-1, with 8 bases fitting TRBD1. Here the CDR3 reads CRAQAGGSYGYTF. The CDR3 DNA sequence: TGCAGGGCTCAGGCAGGGGGCAGCTATGGCTACACCTTC.